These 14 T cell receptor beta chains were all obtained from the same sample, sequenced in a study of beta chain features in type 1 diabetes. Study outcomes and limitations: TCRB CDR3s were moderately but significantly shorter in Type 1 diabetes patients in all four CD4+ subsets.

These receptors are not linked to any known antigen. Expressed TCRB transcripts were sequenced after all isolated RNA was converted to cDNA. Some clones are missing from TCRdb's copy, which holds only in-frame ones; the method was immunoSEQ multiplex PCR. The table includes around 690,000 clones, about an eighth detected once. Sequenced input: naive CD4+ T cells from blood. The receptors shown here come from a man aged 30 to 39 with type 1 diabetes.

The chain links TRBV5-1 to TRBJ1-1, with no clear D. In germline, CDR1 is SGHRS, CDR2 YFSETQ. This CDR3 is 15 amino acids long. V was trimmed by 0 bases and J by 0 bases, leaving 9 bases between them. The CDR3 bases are TGCGCCAGCAGCTTGGCCGGCAGTATGAACACTGAAGCTTTCTTT. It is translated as CASSLAGSMNTEAFF.

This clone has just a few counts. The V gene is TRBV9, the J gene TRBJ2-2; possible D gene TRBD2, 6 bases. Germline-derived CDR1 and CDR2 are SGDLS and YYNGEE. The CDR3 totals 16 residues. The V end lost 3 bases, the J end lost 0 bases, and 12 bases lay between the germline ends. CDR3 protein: CASSAGGLPNTGELFF. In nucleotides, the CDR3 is TGTGCCAGCAGCGCCGGGGGACTGCCGAACACCGGGGAGCTGTTTTTT.

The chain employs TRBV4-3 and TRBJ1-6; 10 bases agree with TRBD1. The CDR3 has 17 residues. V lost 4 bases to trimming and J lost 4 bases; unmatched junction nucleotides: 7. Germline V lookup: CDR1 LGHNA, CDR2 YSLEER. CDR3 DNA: TGCGCCAGCAGCCCCCAGCAGGACAGGGGGTATAATTCACCCCTCCACTTT. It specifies CASSPQQDRGYNSPLHF.

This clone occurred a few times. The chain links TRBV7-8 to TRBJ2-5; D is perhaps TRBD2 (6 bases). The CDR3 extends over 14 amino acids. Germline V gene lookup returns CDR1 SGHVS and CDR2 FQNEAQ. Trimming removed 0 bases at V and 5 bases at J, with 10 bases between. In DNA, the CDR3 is TGTGCCAGCAGCTTAGCGGAGGGACGGGAGACCCAGTACTTC. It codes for CASSLAEGRETQYF.

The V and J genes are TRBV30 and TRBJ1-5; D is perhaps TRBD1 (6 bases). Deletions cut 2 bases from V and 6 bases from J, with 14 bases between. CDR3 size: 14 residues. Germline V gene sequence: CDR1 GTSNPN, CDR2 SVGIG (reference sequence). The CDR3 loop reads CAWSSPQGGQPQHF. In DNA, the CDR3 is TGTGCCTGGAGTTCCCCACAGGGTGGTCAGCCCCAGCATTTT.

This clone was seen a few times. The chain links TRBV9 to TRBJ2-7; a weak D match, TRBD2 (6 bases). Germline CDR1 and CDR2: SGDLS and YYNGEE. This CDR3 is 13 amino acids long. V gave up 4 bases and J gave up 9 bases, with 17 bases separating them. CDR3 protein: CASSPRYSGGQYF. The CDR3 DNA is TGTGCCAGCAGCCCACGATACTCCGGGGGGCAGTACTTC.

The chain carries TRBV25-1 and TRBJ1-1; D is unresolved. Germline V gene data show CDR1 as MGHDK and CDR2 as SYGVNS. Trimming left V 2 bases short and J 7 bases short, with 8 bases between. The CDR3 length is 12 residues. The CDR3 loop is CASSEHQREAFF. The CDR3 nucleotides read TGTGCCAGCAGTGAACACCAACGTGAAGCTTTCTTT. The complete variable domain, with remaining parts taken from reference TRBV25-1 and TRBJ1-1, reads EADIYQTPRYLVIGTGKKITLECSQTMGHDKMYWYQQDPGMELHLIHYSYGVNSTEKGDLSSESTVSRIRTEHFPLTLESARPSHTSQYLCASSEHQREAFFGQGTRLTVV.

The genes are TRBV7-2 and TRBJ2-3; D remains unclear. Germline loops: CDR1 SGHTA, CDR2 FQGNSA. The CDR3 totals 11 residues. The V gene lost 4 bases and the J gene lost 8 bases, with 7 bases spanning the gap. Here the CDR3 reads CASSWGGTQYF. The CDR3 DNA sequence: TGTGCCAGCAGCTGGGGTGGTACGCAGTATTTT.

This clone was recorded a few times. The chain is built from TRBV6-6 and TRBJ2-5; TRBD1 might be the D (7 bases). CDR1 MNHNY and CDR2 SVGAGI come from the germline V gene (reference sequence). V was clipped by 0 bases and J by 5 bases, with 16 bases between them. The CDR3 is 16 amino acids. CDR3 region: CASSYSLGRGAETQYF. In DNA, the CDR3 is TGTGCCAGCAGTTACTCCCTAGGCAGGGGGGCGGAGACCCAGTACTTC.

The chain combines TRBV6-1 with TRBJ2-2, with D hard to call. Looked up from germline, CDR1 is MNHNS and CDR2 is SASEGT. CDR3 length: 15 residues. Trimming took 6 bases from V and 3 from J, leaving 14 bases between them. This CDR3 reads CASSPGSPDTGELFF. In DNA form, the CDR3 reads TGTGCCAGCAGCCCCGGGTCCCCGGACACCGGGGAGCTGTTTTTT.

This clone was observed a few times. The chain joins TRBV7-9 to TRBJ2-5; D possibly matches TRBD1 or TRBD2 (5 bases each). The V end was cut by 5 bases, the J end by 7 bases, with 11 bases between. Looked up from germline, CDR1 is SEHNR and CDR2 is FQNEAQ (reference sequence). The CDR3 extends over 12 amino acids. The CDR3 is CASSGGGRTQYF. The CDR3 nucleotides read TGTGCCAGCAGCGGGGGTGGAAGGACCCAGTACTTC.

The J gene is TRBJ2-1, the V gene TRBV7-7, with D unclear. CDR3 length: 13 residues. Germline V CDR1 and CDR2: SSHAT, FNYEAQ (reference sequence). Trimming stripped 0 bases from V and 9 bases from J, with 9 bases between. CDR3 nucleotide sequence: TGTGCCAGCAGCTTAGCGCGAGAGGCTGAGCAGTTCTTC. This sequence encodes CASSLAREAEQFF.

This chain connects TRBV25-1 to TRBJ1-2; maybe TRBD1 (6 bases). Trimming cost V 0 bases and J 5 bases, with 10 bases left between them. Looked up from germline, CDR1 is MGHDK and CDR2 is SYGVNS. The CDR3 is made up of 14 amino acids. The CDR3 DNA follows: TGTGCCAGCAGTGAATATCAGGGGACTTATGGCTACACCTTC. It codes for CASSEYQGTYGYTF.

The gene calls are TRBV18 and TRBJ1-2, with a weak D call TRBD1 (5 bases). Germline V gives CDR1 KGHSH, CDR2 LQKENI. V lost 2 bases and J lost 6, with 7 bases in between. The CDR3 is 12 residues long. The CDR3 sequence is CASSPVQDGYTF. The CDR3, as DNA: TGTGCCAGCTCACCAGTACAGGATGGCTACACCTTC.